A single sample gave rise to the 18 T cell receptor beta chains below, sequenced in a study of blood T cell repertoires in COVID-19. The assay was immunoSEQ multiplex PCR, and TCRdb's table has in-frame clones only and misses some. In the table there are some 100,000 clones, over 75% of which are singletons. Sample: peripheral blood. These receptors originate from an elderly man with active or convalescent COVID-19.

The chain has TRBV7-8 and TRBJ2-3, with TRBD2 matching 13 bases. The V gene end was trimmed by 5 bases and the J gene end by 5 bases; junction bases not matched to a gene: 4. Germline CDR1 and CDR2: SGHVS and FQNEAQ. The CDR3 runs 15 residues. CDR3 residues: CASSRTSGGGDTQYF. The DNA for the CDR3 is TGTGCCAGCAGCCGGACTAGCGGGGGTGGAGATACGCAGTATTTT.

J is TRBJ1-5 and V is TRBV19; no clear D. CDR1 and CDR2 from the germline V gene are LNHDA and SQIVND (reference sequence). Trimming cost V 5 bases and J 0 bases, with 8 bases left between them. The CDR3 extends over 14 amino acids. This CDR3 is CASSARNSNQPQHF. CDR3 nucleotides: TGTGCCAGTAGTGCCAGGAATAGCAATCAGCCCCAGCATTTT.

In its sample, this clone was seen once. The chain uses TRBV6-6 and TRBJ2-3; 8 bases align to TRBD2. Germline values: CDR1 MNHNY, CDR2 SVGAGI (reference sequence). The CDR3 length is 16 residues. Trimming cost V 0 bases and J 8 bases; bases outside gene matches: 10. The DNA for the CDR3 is TGTGCCAGCAGTTACTCGAAGGGCGGGGGGCCTGGTACGCAGTATTTT. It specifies CASSYSKGGGPGTQYF.

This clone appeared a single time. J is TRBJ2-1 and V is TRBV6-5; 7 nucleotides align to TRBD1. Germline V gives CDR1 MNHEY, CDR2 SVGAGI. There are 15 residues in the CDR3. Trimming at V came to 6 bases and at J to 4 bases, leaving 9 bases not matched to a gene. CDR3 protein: CASRVRQGSYNEQFF. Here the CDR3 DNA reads TGTGCCAGCAGGGTTAGACAGGGTTCTTACAATGAGCAGTTCTTC.

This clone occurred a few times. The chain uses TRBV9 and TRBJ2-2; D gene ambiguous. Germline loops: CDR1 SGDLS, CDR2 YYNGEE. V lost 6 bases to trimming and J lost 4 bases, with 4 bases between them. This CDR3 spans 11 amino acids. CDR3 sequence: CASTGTGELFF. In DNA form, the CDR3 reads TGTGCCAGCACAGGCACCGGGGAGCTGTTTTTT.

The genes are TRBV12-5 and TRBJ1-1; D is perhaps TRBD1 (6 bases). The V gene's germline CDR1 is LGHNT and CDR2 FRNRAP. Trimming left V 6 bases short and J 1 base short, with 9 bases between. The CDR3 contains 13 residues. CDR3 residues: CASGGHPNTEAFF. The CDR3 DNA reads TGTGCTAGTGGGGGACACCCGAACACTGAAGCTTTCTTT.

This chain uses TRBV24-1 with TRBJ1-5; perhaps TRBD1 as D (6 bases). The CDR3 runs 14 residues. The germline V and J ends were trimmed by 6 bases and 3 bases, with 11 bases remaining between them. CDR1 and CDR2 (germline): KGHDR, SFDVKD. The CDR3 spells CATSRQGINQPQHF. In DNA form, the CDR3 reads TGTGCCACCAGTCGTCAGGGGATCAATCAGCCCCAGCATTTT.

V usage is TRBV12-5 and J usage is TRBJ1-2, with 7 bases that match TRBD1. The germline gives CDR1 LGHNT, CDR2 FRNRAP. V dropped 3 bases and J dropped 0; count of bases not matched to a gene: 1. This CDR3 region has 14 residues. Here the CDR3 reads CASGLQGPNYGYTF. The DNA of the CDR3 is TGTGCTAGTGGTTTACAGGGGCCTAACTATGGCTACACCTTC.

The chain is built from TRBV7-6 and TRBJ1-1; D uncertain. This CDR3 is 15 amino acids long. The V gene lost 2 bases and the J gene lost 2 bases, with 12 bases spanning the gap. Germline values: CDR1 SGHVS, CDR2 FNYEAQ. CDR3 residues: CASSLHPGGNTEAFF. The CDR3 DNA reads TGTGCCAGCAGCTTACACCCCGGCGGAAACACTGAAGCTTTCTTT. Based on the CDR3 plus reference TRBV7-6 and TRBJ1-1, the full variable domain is GAGVSQSPRYKVTKRGQDVALRCDPISGHVSLYWYRQALGQGPEFLTYFNYEAQQDKSGLPNDRFSAERPEGSISTLTIQRTEQRDSAMYRCASSLHPGGNTEAFFGQGTRLTVV.

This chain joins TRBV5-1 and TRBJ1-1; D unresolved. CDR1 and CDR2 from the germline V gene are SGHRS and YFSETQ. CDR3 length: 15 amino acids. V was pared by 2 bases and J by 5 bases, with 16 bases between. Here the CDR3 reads CASSLREGAATEAFF. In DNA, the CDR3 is TGCGCCAGCAGCTTACGGGAGGGCGCCGCGACTGAAGCTTTCTTT. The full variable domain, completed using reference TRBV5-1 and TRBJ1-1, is KAGVTQTPRYLIKTRGQQVTLSCSPISGHRSVSWYQQTPGQGLQFLFEYFSETQRNKGNFPGRFSGRQFSNSRSEMNVSTLELGDSALYLCASSLREGAATEAFFGQGTRLTVV.

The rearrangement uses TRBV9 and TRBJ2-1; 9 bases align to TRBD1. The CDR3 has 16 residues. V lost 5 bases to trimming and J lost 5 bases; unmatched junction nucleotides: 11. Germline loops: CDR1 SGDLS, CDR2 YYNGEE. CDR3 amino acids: CASSIKPGQGNNEQFF. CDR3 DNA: TGTGCCAGCAGTATAAAACCGGGACAGGGTAACAATGAGCAGTTCTTC.

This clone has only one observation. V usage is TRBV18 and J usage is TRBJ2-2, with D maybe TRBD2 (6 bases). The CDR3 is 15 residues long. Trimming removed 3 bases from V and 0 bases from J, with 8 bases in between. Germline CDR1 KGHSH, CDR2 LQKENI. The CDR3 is CASSPTGANTGELFF. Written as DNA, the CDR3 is TGTGCCAGCTCACCCACGGGAGCGAACACCGGGGAGCTGTTTTTT. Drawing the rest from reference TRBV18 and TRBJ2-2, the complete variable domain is NAGVMQNPRHLVRRRGQEARLRCSPMKGHSHVYWYRQLPEEGLKFMVYLQKENIIDESGMPKERFSAEFPKEGPSILRIQQVVRGDSAAYFCASSPTGANTGELFFGEGSRLTVL.

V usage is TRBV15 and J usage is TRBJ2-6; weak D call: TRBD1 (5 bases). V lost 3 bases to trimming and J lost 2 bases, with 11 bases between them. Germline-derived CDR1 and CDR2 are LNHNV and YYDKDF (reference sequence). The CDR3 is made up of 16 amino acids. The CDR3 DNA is TGTGCCACCAGCAGGGGTCAAGGGGCTGGGGCCAACGTCCTGACTTTC. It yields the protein CATSRGQGAGANVLTF. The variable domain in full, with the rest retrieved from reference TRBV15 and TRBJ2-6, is DAMVIQNPRYQVTQFGKPVTLSCSQTLNHNVMYWYQQKSSQAPKLLFHYYDKDFNNEADTPDNFQSRRPNTSFCFLDIRSPGLGDTAMYLCATSRGQGAGANVLTFGAGSRLTVL.

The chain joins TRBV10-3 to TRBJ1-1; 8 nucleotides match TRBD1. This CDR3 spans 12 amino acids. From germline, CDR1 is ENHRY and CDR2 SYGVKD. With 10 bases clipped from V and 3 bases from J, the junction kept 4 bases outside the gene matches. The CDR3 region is CATRGLDTEAFF. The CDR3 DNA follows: TGTGCCACCAGGGGGCTTGACACTGAAGCTTTCTTT.

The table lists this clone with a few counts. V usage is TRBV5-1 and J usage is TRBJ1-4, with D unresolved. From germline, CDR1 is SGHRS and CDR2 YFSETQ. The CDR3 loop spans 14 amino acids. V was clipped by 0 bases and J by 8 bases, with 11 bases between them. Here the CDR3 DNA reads TGCGCCAGCAGCTTGGAAGGGAGAGGGGAAAAACTGTTTTTT. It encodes CASSLEGRGEKLFF.

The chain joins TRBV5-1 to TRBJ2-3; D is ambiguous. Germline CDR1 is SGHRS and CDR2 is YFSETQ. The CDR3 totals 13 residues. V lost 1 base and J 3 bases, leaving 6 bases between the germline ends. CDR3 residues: CASSLSPTDTQYF. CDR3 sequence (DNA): TGCGCCAGCAGCTTGAGCCCGACAGATACGCAGTATTTT.

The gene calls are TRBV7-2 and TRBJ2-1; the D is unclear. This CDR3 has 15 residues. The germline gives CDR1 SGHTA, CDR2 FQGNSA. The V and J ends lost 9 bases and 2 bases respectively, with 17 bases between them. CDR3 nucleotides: TGTGCCAGTTCCCTCCCCCGGGTCGCCTACAATGAGCAGTTCTTC. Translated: CASSLPRVAYNEQFF.

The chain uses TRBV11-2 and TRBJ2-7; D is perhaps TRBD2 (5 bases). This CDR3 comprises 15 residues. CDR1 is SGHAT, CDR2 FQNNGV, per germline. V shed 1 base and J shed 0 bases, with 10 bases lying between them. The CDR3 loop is CASSLGAGTSYEQYF. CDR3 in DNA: TGTGCCAGCAGCTTAGGGGCGGGTACCTCCTACGAGCAGTACTTC. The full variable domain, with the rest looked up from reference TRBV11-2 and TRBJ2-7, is EAGVAQSPRYKIIEKRQSVAFWCNPISGHATLYWYQQILGQGPKLLIQFQNNGVVDDSQLPKDRFSAERLKGVDSTLKIQPAKLEDSAVYLCASSLGAGTSYEQYFGPGTRLTVT.